This entry features one T cell receptor (beta chain) sequence. The TCR library protocol attached unique molecular identifiers to the individual cDNA molecules. TCRdb fed the 5' RACE reads into MiXCR, producing one record per CDR3 protein. The table has tens of thousands of distinct CDR3 sequences, around 15% seen once. These data originate in a study of early T cells in non-severe SARS-CoV-2 infection. Sequenced input: whole blood. This receptor was obtained from an adult who was a healthcare worker with PCR-confirmed SARS-CoV-2 infection or an uninfected control (not recorded which).

Written as DNA, the CDR3 is TGTGCCAGCAGGCCCGTGGGGGCCCTCCAAGAGACCCAGTACTTC. Translation gives CASRPVGALQETQYF. The chain links TRBV11-2 to TRBJ2-5, with D possibly matching TRBD1 (6 bases). Germline CDR1 reads SGHAT; CDR2 reads FQNNGV. V lost 6 bases to trimming and J lost 1 base, with 15 bases between them. This CDR3 is 15 amino acids long. Variable domain in full (rest from reference TRBV11-2 and TRBJ2-5): EAGVAQSPRYKIIEKRQSVAFWCNPISGHATLYWYQQILGQGPKLLIQFQNNGVVDDSQLPKDRFSAERLKGVDSTLKIQPAKLEDSAVYLCASRPVGALQETQYFGPGTRLLVL.